This TCR beta chain was identified in a study of OX40 agonist ivuxolimab in advanced cancers. Points from the study as a whole: CD4+ and CD8+ blood T cells expanded clonally by week 6 at 0.1 to 3.0 mg/kg.

Blood was sampled at baseline, cycle 4 day 1, and cycle 7 day 1. Data came from immunoSEQ multiplex PCR; TCRdb stores just in-frame clones and leaves some out. The data contain more than 75,000 clones, approximately 90% of them singletons. Concerning this clone: What it binds is unknown.

This receptor was identified in an adult with an advanced solid tumor such as melanoma, head and neck, liver or kidney cancer. The sample consisted of CD4+ or CD8+ T cells sorted from blood, taken in a trial of the OX40 agonist ivuxolimab.

Written as DNA, the CDR3 is TGTGCCAGCAGTGAAATATCGACCGGGGAGCTGTTTTTT. It translates to CASSEISTGELFF. The chain combines TRBV6-1 with TRBJ2-2; D gene ambiguous. V was clipped by 2 bases and J by 5 bases, with 6 bases between them. Germline CDR1 reads MNHNS; CDR2 reads SASEGT. The CDR3 is made up of 13 amino acids.